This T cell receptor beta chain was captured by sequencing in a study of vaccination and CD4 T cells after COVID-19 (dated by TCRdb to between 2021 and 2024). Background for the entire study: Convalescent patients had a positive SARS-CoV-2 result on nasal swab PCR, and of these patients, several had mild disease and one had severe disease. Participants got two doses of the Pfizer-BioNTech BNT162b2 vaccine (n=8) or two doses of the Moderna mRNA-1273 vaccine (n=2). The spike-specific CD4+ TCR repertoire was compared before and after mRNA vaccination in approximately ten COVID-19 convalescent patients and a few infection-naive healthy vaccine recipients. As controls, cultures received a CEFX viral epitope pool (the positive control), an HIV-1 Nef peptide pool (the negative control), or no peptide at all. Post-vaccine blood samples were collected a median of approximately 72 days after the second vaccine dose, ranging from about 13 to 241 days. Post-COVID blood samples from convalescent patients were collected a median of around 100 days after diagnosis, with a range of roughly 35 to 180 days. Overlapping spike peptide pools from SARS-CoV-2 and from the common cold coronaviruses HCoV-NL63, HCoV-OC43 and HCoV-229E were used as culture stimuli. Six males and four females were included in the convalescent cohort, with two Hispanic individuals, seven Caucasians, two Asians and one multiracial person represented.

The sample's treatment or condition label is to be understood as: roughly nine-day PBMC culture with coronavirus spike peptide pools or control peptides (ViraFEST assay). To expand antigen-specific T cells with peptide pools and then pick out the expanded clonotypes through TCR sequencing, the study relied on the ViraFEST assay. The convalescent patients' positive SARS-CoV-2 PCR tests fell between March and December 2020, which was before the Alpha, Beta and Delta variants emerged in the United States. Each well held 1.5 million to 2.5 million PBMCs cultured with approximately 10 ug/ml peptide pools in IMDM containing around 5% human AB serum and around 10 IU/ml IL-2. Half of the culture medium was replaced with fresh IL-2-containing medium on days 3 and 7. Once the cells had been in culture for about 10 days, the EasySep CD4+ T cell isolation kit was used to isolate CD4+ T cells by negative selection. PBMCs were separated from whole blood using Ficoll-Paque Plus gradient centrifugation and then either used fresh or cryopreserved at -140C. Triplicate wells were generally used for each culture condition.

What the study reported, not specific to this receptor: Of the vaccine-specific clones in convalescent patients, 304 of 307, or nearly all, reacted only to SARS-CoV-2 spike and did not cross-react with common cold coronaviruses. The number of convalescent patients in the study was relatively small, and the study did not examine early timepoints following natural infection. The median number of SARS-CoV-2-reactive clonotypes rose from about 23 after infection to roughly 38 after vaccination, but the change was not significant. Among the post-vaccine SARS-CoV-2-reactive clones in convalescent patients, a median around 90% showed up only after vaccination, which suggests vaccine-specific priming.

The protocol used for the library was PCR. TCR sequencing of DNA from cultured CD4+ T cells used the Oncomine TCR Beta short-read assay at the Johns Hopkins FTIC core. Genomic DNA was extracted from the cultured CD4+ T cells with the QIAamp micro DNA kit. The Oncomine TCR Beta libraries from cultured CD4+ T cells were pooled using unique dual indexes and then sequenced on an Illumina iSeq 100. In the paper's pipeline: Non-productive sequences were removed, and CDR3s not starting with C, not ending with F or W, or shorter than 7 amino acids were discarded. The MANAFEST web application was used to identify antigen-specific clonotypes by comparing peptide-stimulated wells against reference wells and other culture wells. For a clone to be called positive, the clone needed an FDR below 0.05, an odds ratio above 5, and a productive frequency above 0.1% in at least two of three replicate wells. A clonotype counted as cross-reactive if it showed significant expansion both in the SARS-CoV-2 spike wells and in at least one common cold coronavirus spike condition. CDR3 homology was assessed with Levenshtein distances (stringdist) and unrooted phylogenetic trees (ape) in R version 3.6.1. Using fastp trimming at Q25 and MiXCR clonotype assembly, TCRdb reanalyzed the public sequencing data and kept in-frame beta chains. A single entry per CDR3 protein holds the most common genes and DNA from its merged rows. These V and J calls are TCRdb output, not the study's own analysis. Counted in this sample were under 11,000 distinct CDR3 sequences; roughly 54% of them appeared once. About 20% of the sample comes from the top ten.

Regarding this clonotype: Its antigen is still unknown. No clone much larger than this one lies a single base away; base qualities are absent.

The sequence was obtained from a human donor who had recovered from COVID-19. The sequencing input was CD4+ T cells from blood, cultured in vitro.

The nucleotide sequence is TGCAGTGCTAGAAGGGCAGGGGCACTGAACACTGAAGCTTTCTTT. This sequence encodes CSARRAGALNTEAFF. Recombination connected TRBV20-1 to TRBJ1-1; a weak D assignment points to TRBD1 (6 bases agree). V and J are truncated by 2 bases and 0 bases respectively, leaving an intervening sequence of 13 bases. The CDR3 covers 15 residues, taking in both the cysteine and the phenylalanine. Left in the record is the CDR3 DNA by itself, 45 bases read in frame from the first base. The CDR1 and CDR2 encoded by the germline V gene (reference sequence) are DFQATT and SNEGSKA.